This T cell receptor beta chain came from a study of cytomegalovirus exposure and HLA in healthy donors. General study results and limits: Earlier analysis found most TCR beta V segments productive about 87% or about 30% of the time.

The PCR had 60 Vbeta and 13 Jbeta primers. In the original analysis: Later, tens of millions of unique TCR beta chains were counted in an analysis, and roughly 11 million of them were shared. The table came from immunoSEQ multiplex PCR; TCRdb's copy has only in-frame clones and leaves some out. V and J calls and clone size are as listed in that table; D and trimming were resolved from the DNA. Found here are 140,000 or so clones, about 84% of them singletons; the top ten hold roughly 3.4%. In regard to this clone: Its antigen is not identified.

Sequencing was performed on PBMCs. The receptor was derived from a male donor in good health and CMV-seronegative.

The DNA of the CDR3 is TGTGCCAGCACGTTCGAGGTCTCCTACAATGAGCAGTTCTTC. Its translation is CASTFEVSYNEQFF. The chain combines TRBV7-2 with TRBJ2-1; no definite D call. The V gene lost 7 bases and the J gene lost 0 bases, with 10 bases spanning the gap. CDR1 SGHTA and CDR2 FQGNSA come from the germline V gene. The CDR3 is made up of 14 amino acids.